This T cell receptor beta chain was documented in a study of response to subunit inactivated influenza vaccine. Study-wide points: The authors proposed limited new T cell recruitment per seasonal influenza vaccination.

This clonotype was counted between two and nine times. Its target is unknown. Germline values: CDR1 ENHRY, CDR2 SYGVKD. The junction had 4 bases not matched to a gene; V was cut back by 5 bases and J by 3 bases. This CDR3 comprises 15 residues. TCRdb passed the RT-PCR reads through MiXCR, listing each CDR3 protein once. The sample lists 650,000 or so distinct CDR3 sequences, approximately 15% occurring once. J is TRBJ2-7 and V is TRBV10-3; TRBD2 agrees at 13 bases. Sequencing used PBMCs from blood, obtained 14 to 15 days before vaccination. The sequence was obtained from a man aged 45-60 years who received an inactivated influenza vaccine. The CDR3 spells CAISRTSGSGYEQYF. CDR3 DNA sequence: TGTGCCATCAGTCGGACTAGCGGGAGCGGCTACGAGCAGTACTTC.